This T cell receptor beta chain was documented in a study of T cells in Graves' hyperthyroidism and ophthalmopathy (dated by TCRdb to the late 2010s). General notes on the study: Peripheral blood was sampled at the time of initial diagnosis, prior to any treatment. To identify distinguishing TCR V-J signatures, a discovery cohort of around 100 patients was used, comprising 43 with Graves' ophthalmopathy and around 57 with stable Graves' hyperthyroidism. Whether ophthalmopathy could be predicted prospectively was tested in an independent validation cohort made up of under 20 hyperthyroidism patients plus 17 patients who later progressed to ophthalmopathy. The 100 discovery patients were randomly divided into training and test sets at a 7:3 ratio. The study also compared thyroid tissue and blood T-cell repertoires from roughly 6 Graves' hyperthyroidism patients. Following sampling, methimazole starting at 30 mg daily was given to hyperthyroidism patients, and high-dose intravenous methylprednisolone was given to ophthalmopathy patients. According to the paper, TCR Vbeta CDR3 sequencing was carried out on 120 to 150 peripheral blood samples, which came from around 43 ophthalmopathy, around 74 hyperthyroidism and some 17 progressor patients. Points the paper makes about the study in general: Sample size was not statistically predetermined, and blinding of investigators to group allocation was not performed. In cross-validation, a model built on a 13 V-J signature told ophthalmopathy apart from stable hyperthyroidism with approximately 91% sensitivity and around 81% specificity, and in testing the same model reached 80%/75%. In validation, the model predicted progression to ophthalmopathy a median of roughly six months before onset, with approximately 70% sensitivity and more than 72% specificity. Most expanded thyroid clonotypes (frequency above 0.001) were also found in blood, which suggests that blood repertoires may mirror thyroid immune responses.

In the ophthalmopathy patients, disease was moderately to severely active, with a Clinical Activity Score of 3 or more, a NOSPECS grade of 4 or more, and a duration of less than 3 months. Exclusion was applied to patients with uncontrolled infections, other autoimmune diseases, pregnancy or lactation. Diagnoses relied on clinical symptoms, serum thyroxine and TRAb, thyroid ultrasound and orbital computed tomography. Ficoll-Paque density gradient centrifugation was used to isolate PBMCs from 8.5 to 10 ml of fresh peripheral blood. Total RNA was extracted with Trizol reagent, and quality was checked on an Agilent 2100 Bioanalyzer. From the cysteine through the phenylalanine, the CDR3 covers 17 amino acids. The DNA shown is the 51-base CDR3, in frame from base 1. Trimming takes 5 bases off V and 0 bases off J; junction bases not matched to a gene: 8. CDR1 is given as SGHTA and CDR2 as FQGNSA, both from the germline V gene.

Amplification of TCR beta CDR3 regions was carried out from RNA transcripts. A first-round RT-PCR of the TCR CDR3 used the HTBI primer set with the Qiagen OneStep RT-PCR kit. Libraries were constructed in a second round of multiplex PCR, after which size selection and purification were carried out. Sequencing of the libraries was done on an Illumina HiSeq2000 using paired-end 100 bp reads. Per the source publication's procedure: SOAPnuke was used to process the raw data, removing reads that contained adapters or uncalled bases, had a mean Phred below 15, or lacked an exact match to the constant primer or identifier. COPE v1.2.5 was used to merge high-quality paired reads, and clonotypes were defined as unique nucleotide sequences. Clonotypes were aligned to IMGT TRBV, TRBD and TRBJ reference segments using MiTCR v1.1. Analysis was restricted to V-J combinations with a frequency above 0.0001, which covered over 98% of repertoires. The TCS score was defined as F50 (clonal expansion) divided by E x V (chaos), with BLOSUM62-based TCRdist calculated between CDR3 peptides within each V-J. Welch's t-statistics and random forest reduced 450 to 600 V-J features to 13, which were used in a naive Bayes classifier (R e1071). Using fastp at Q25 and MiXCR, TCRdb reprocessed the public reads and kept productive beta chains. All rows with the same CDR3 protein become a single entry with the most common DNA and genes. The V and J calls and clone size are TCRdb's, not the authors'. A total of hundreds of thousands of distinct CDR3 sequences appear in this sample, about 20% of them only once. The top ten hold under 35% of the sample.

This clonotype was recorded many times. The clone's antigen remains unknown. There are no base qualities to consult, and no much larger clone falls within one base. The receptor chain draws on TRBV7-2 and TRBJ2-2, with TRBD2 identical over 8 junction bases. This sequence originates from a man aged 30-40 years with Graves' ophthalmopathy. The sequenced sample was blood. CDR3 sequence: CASSPDSGASNTGELFF. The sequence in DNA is TGTGCCAGCAGCCCGGATAGCGGGGCCTCGAACACCGGGGAGCTGTTTTTT.